This T cell receptor (beta chain) was captured by sequencing in a study of blood T cell repertoires in COVID-19. Across the whole study: Sites across the United States, Italy and Spain contributed samples from acute and convalescent COVID-19.

The CDR3 has 15 residues. V gave up 4 bases and J gave up 1 base, with 12 bases separating them. The germline gives CDR1 KGHDR, CDR2 SFDVKD. TCRdb's copy holds only in-frame clones and misses some; the assay was immunoSEQ multiplex PCR. Here the sample spans 85,000 to 95,000 clones, about 83% being singletons. The TCR was taken from a human donor in a cohort sampled during active COVID-19. Sequencing used peripheral blood. J is TRBJ2-5 and V is TRBV24-1; possibly TRBD1 for D (5 bases). CDR3 amino acids: CATSETPDSQETQYF. CDR3 nucleotides: TGTGCCACCAGTGAAACGCCCGACAGCCAAGAGACCCAGTACTTC.